This T cell receptor (beta chain) was sequenced during a study of T cells expressing NK-cell markers. Study information: The authors derived TCR beta repertoires from sorted CD3+CD56+NKG2C+, CD3+CD56+NKG2C- and CD3+CD56-NKG2C+ T cells.

Notes on this clonotype: As yet, its antigen is unknown.

Study-level results: Over 5 donors carried dominant NKG2C+ clonotypes that made up roughly 1.0-7.0% of their CD8+ T cells.

TCRdb re-called the 5' RACE reads and shows each CDR3 protein once, DNA omitted. The sample data list roughly 450,000 distinct CDR3 sequences. The CDR3 contains 13 residues. This TCR derives from a woman aged 45-65 years in good health. V is TRBV12-3 or TRBV12-4 and J is TRBJ2-5. The specimen was blood T cells: a sorted CD56 or NKG2C T cell subset, CD4+ or CD8+ T cells, or bulk PBMC T cells (not recorded which). CDR3 sequence reads: CASSLVRRETQYF.